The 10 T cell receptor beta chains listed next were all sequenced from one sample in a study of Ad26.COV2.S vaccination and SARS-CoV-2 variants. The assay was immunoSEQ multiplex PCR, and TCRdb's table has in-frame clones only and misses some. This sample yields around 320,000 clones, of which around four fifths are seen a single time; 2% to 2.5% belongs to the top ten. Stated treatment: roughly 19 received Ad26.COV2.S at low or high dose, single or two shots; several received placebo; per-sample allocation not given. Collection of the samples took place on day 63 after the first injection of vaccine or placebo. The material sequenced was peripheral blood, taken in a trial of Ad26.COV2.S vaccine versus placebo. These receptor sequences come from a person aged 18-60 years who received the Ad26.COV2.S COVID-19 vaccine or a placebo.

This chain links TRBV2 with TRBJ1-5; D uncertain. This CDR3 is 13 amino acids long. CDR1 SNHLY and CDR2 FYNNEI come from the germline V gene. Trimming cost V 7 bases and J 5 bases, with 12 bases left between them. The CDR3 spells CASKGTNYQPQHF. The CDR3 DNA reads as TGTGCCAGCAAAGGTACAAACTATCAGCCCCAGCATTTT.

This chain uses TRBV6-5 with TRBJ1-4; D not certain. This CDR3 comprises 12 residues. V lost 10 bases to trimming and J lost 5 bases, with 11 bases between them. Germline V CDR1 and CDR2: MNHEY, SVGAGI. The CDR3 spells CATLLWNEKLFF. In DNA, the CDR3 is TGTGCCACCTTACTCTGGAATGAAAAACTGTTTTTT.

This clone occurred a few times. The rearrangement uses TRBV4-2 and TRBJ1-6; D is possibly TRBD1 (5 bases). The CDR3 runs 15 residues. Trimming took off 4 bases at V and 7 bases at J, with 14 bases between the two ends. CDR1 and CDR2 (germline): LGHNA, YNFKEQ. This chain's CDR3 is CASSRGNGVNSPLHF. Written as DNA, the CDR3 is TGTGCCAGCAGCCGGGGGAACGGCGTCAATTCACCCCTCCACTTT.

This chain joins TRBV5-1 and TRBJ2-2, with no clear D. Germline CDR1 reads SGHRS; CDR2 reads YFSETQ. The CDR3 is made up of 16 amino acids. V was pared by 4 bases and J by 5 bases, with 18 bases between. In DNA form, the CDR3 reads TGCGCCAGCAGCCCCAACCCGTCCGATGGGACCGGGGAGCTGTTTTTT. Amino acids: CASSPNPSDGTGELFF.

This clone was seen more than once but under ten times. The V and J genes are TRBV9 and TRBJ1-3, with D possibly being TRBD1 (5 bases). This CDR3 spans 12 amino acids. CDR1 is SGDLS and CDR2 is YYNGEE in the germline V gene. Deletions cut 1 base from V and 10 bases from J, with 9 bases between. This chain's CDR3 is CASSVFGATIYF. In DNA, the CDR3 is TGTGCCAGCAGCGTATTTGGGGCTACCATATATTTT.

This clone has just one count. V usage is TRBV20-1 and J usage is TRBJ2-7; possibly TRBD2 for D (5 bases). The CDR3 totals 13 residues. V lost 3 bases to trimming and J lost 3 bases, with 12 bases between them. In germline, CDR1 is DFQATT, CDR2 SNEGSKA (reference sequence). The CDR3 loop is CSASRGPVYEQYF. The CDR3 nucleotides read TGCAGTGCTAGTCGAGGGCCCGTCTACGAGCAGTACTTC.

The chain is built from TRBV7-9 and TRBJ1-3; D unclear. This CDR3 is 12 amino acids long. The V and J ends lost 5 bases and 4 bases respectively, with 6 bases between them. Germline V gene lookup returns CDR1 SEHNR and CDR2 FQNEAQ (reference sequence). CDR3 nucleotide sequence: TGTGCCAGCAGCGGAACGGGAAACACCATATATTTT. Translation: CASSGTGNTIYF.

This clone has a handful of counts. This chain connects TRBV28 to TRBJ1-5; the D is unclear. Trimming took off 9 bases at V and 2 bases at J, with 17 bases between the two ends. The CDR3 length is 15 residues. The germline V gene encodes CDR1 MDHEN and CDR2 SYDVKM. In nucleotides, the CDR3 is TGTGCCAGGAGCCCCGGTGGCGAGGGCAATCAGCCCCAGCATTTT. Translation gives CARSPGGEGNQPQHF.

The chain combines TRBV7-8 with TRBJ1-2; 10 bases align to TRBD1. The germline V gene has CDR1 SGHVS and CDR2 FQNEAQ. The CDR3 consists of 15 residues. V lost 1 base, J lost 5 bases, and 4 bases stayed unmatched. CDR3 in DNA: TGTGCCAGCAGCTTAGTTTTGGGACAGGGGTATGGCTACACCTTC. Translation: CASSLVLGQGYGYTF.

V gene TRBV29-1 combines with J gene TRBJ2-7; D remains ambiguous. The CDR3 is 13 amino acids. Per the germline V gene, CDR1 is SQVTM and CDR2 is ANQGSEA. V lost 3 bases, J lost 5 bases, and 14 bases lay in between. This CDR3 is CSVDDLPRDEQYF. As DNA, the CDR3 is TGCAGCGTTGATGATCTGCCCCGGGACGAGCAGTACTTC.